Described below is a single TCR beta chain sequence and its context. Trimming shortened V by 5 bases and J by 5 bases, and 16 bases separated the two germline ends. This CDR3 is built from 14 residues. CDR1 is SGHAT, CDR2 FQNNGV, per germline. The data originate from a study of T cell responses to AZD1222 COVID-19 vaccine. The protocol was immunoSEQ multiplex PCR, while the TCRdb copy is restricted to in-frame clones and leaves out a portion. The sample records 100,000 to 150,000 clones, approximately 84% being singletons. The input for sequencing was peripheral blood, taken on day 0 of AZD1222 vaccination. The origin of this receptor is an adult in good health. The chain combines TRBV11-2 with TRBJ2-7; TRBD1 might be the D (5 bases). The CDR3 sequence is CASSNSRVNNEQYF. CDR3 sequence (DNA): TGTGCCAGCAGCAACTCCAGGGTGAACAACGAGCAGTACTTC.